Presented here are 4 T cell receptor beta chains from one specimen sequenced in a study of blood T cell repertoires in COVID-19. Clones were sequenced by immunoSEQ multiplex PCR, and TCRdb holds only the in-frame ones, with some missing. Here the sample spans some 220,000 clones, over 80% being singletons. Sequenced sample: peripheral blood. Every receptor here comes from a woman in her sixties or seventies with active or convalescent COVID-19.

This clone has just a few counts. This chain uses TRBV28 with TRBJ2-1; 8 nucleotides align to TRBD1. The CDR3 covers 15 residues. Trimming took 4 bases from V and 6 from J; bases not matched to a gene: 8. From germline, CDR1 is MDHEN and CDR2 SYDVKM. The CDR3 bases are TGTGCCAGCAGTTCCGGACAGGGTACCATCAATGAGCAGTTCTTC. This sequence encodes CASSSGQGTINEQFF.

The table lists this clone with a few counts. The chain is built from TRBV19 and TRBJ1-1; D gene uncertain. This CDR3 comprises 15 residues. With 7 bases removed from V and 4 bases from J, the gap between germline ends came to 19 bases. CDR1 LNHDA and CDR2 SQIVND come from the germline V gene (reference sequence). The CDR3 bases are TGTGCCAGTATTGTAGCGCTTCCCGCGGGCACTGAAGCTTTCTTT. This translates into CASIVALPAGTEAFF.

This clone showed up just once. The rearrangement uses TRBV7-2 and TRBJ2-3; 9 nucleotides agree with TRBD2. CDR1 is SGHTA, CDR2 FQGNSA, per germline. The CDR3 contains 16 residues. Trimming took 5 bases from V and 4 from J; bases not matched to a gene: 10. The CDR3 DNA reads as TGTGCCAGCAGCCGTCAACCTTTAGCGGGAGCAGATACGCAGTATTTT. This encodes CASSRQPLAGADTQYF.

The gene calls are TRBV15 and TRBJ2-1; 8 bases agree with TRBD2. This CDR3 comprises 14 residues. Germline CDR1 reads LNHNV; CDR2 reads YYDKDF (reference sequence). Trimming at V came to 10 bases and at J to 2 bases, leaving 7 bases not matched to a gene. In DNA form, the CDR3 reads TGTGCCATCGGGGGGGCCAGGACCTACAATGAGCAGTTCTTC. Protein sequence: CAIGGARTYNEQFF.